This T cell receptor beta chain originates from a study of identical twins. Overall study results and limits: Cord blood's abundant beta clonotypes had fewer insertions, unlike memory repertoires.

Germline values: CDR1 SGDLS, CDR2 YYNGEE. The CDR3 contains 15 residues. After removal of 3 bases from V and 5 bases from J, the junction contained 8 bases not matched to a gene. MiXCR, applied by TCRdb to the 5' RACE reads, yields one record per CDR3 protein. Of around 650,000 distinct CDR3 sequences in the sample, just over 7% were seen once. Remarks on this clonotype: The antigen is not known.

In addition, the sample was reused for a study of yellow fever vaccine responses in identical twins.

This TCR was recovered from a woman under 30 in good health. This sequence joins TRBV9 and TRBJ2-1; 7 bases are a match to TRBD1. The specimen was PBMCs. The CDR3 is CASSEAGTANNEQFF. The CDR3 nucleotides read TGTGCCAGCAGCGAGGCCGGGACAGCTAACAATGAGCAGTTCTTC.